Here is one T cell receptor beta chain with its context. Germline values: CDR1 MNHEY, CDR2 SVGAGI. CDR3 length: 16 amino acids. Trimming removed 3 bases at V and 7 bases at J, with 21 bases between. This entry comes from a study of OX40 agonist ivuxolimab in advanced cancers. Turning to the study itself: Ivuxolimab, which is an agonistic anti-OX40 (CD134) antibody, was administered to the patients.

Libraries were prepared by immunoSEQ multiplex PCR; TCRdb keeps only in-frame clonotypes and omits some of them. The sample yields tens of thousands of clones, around 90% seen once. This material consisted of CD4+ or CD8+ T cells sorted from blood, taken in a trial of the OX40 agonist ivuxolimab. The rearrangement joins TRBV6-5 to TRBJ1-2; the D gene is possibly TRBD1 (5 bases). The receptor was derived from an adult with an advanced solid tumor such as melanoma, head and neck, liver or kidney cancer. The DNA of the CDR3 is TGTGCCAGCAGTTATGGGGCCGACGAGGTATGGACTGGCTACACCTTC. Translated: CASSYGADEVWTGYTF.